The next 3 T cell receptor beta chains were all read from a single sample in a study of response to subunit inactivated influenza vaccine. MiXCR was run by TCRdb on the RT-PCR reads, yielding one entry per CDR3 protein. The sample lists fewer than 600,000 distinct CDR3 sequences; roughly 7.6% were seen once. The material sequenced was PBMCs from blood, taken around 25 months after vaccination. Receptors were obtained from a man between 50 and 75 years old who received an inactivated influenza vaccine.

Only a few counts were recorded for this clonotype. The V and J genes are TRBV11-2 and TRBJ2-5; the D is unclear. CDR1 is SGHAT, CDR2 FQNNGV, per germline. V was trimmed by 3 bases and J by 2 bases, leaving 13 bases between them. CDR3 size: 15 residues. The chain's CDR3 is CASSFAQSAQETQYF. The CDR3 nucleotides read TGTGCCAGCAGCTTTGCACAGAGCGCTCAAGAGACCCAGTACTTC.

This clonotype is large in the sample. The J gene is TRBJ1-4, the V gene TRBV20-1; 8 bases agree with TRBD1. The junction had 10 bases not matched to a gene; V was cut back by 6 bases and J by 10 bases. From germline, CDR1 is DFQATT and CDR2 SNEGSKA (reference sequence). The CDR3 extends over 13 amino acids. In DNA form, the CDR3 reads TGCAGTGCCTCAGGGCAGGGGGCAAGAAAACTGTTTTTT. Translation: CSASGQGARKLFF.

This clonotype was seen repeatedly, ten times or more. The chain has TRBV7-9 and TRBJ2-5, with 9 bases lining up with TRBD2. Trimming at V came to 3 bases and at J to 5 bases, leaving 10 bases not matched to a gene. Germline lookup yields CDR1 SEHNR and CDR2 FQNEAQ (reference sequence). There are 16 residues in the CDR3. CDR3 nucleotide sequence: TGTGCCAGCAGCTTGATTAGCGGGAGAAGAAGGGAGACCCAGTACTTC. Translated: CASSLISGRRRETQYF.